This entry lists 13 T cell receptor beta chains sequenced from one sample in a study of CD4 T cells in relation to SARS-CoV-2 and coronaviruses (TCRdb year 2021). These TCRs are of unknown antigen specificity. The library was produced with the immunoSEQ multiplex PCR assay. Entries here come from immuneACCESS through TCRdb and include only in-frame sequences with V and J called. Some clones fail to appear in such tables; in the studies checked, an unresolved V gene covers under half of the shortfall, and the cause of the remainder is unknown. The sample has about 26,000 clones on record, 70% to 80% of them singletons. The ten largest clonotypes hold 15% to 20% of the sample. CD4+ T cells from unexposed donors were collected before the COVID-19 pandemic (2011-2018). Following 10 days of culture, the EasySep CD4+ T cell isolation kit was used to isolate CD4+ T cells. Sequenced material: CD4+ T cells from PBMCs, cultured in vitro. Source of these receptors: a human donor in good health.

This sequence joins TRBV30 and TRBJ1-5; D gene ambiguous. The CDR3 consists of 12 residues. CDR1 is GTSNPN and CDR2 is SVGIG in the germline V gene (reference sequence). Deletions cut 2 bases from V and 10 bases from J, with 12 bases between. The CDR3 here is CAWSLEAEPQHF. The CDR3 nucleotides are TGTGCCTGGAGTCTCGAGGCGGAACCCCAGCATTTT.

This chain connects TRBV5-4 to TRBJ2-2; 7 nucleotides agree with TRBD2. The V and J ends lost 2 bases and 3 bases, in that order; junction bases with no gene match: 7. The CDR3 is made up of 16 amino acids. Germline V gene data show CDR1 as SGHNT and CDR2 as YYREEE (reference sequence). This CDR3 is CASSFQSGDDTGELFF. The CDR3 DNA sequence: TGTGCCAGCAGCTTCCAGAGCGGGGATGACACCGGGGAGCTGTTTTTT.

V gene TRBV6-2 or TRBV6-3 combines with J gene TRBJ2-3; tentatively, D is TRBD2 (6 bases). Trimming pared 4 bases from V and 5 bases from J, leaving 13 bases between. The CDR3 sequence is 14 residues long. CDR1 and CDR2 (germline): MNHEY, SVGEGT. Written as DNA, the CDR3 is TGTGCCAGCAGTTCCCGCGGGGTGGTAGATACGCAGTATTTT. It translates to CASSSRGVVDTQYF.

The V call is TRBV25-1, the J call TRBJ2-7; tentatively, D is TRBD2 (6 bases). V lost 10 bases and J 0 bases, leaving 19 bases between the germline ends. The CDR3 length is 15 residues. Germline V lookup: CDR1 MGHDK, CDR2 SYGVNS. This CDR3 reads CATGGSRGLSYEQYF. CDR3 nucleotides: TGTGCCACCGGAGGGTCGAGGGGCCTCTCCTACGAGCAGTACTTC.

The chain is built from TRBV29-1 and TRBJ1-2, with D unclear. This CDR3 contains 12 residues. The V end was cut by 6 bases, the J end by 4 bases, with 12 bases between. Germline CDR1 and CDR2: SQVTM and ANQGSEA. CDR3 nucleotide sequence: TGCAGCGTCACGTTAGGAAGCTATGGCTACACCTTC. The encoded protein is CSVTLGSYGYTF. Full variable domain (rest looked up from reference TRBV29-1 and TRBJ1-2): SAVISQKPSRDICQRGTSLTIQCQVDSQVTMMFWYRQQPGQSLTLIATANQGSEATYESGFVIDKFPISRPNLTFSTLTVSNMSPEDSSIYLCSVTLGSYGYTFGSGTRLTVV.

DNA for the CDR3: TGTGCCAGCAGCCAAGATCTGCGAAAGGATAATTCACCCCTCCACTTT. Translation gives CASSQDLRKDNSPLHF. The chain recombines TRBV4-2 with TRBJ1-6; D is undetermined. The V and J ends lost 0 bases and 5 bases respectively, with 11 bases between them. CDR1 is LGHNA, CDR2 YNFKEQ, per germline. The CDR3 runs 16 residues.

V gene TRBV4-2 combines with J gene TRBJ2-7, with 7 bases that match TRBD1. The germline V gene has CDR1 LGHNA and CDR2 YNFKEQ. CDR3 length: 13 residues. J gave up 7 bases and V 5 bases, and 8 bases lay outside the gene matches. The DNA of the CDR3 is TGTGCCAGCAGCGTGGACAGGTCGAGGGAGCAGTACTTC. Protein product: CASSVDRSREQYF.

This chain connects TRBV10-1 to TRBJ2-7; D remains unclear. This CDR3 is built from 14 residues. V dropped 0 bases and J dropped 2 bases, with 8 bases sitting between them. Germline assignment: CDR1 WNHNN and CDR2 SYGVQD (reference sequence). The CDR3: CASSESGRTYEQYF. The CDR3 DNA sequence: TGCGCCAGCAGTGAGTCGGGCAGGACCTACGAGCAGTACTTC.

J is TRBJ1-3 and V is TRBV10-3; D call uncertain. The V end was cut by 10 bases, the J end by 0 bases, with 13 bases between. CDR1 and CDR2 (germline): ENHRY, SYGVKD. The CDR3 runs to 14 residues. The CDR3 loop is CATMSRGSGNTIYF. The CDR3 DNA follows: TGTGCCACCATGTCGCGGGGCTCTGGAAACACCATATATTTT.

The chain combines TRBV28 with TRBJ1-2; D ambiguous. The CDR3 has 13 amino acids. The germline V and J ends were trimmed by 9 bases and 2 bases, with 13 bases remaining between them. From germline, CDR1 is MDHEN and CDR2 SYDVKM. CDR3 sequence (DNA): TGTGCCAGTAACGGGCAGCCAAACTATGGCTACACCTTC. Translation: CASNGQPNYGYTF.

The V call is TRBV5-1, the J call TRBJ2-1, with D possibly called TRBD1 or TRBD2 (5 bases each). There are 13 residues in the CDR3. The V end was cut by 0 bases, the J end by 10 bases, with 11 bases between. The germline V gene has CDR1 SGHRS and CDR2 YFSETQ. Here the CDR3 reads CASSLAAEGEQFF. CDR3 DNA: TGCGCCAGCAGCTTGGCTGCCGAGGGGGAGCAGTTCTTC.

The CDR3, as DNA: TGTGCCAGCAGTCCGCCGGGACGTAAAAATTCACCCCTCCACTTT. It translates to CASSPPGRKNSPLHF. The V gene is TRBV27, the J gene TRBJ1-6, with D possibly TRBD1 on 5 matching bases. The CDR3 is made up of 15 amino acids. Trimming stripped 5 bases from V and 7 bases from J, with 15 bases between. Germline loops: CDR1 MNHEY, CDR2 SMNVEV (reference sequence).

The CDR3 DNA reads as TGCGCCAGCAGGGAAGGGGAGAACGGTCAGCCCCAGCATTTT. Its translation: CASREGENGQPQHF. This rearrangement joins TRBV5-1 to TRBJ1-5; D might be TRBD1 (5 bases). The V gene lost 5 bases and the J gene lost 6 bases, with 15 bases spanning the gap. The CDR3 totals 14 residues. Germline-derived CDR1 and CDR2 are SGHRS and YFSETQ.